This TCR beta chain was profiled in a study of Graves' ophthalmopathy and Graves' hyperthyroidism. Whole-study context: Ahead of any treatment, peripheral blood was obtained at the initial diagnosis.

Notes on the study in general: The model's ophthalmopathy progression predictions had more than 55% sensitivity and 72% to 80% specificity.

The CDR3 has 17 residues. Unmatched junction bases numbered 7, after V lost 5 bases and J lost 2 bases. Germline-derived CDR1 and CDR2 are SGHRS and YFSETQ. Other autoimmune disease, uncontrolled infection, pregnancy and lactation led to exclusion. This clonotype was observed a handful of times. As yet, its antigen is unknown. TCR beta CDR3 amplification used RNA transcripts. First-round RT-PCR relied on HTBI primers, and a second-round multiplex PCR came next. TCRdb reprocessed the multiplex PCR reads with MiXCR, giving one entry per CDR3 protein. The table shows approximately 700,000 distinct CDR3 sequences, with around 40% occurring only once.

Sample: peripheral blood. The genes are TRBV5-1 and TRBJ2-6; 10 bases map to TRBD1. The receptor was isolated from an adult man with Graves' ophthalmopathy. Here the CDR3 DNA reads TGCGCCAGCAGTCCCGGGACAGGGGAAGCTGGGGCCAACGTCCTGACTTTC. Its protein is CASSPGTGEAGANVLTF. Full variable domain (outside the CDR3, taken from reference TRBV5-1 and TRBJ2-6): KAGVTQTPRYLIKTRGQQVTLSCSPISGHRSVSWYQQTPGQGLQFLFEYFSETQRNKGNFPGRFSGRQFSNSRSEMNVSTLELGDSALYLCASSPGTGEAGANVLTFGAGSRLTVL.